This T cell receptor beta chain comes out of a study of monozygotic twins with inflammatory bowel disease. Whole-study findings and limits: No discrimination was achieved between different T cell subtypes.

TCRdb reprocessed the 5' RACE reads and reports one entry per CDR3 protein, with no DNA. The sample holds a few hundred thousand distinct CDR3 sequences. Comments on this clonotype: Its antigen is currently unknown.

Blood samples of 2.5 ml were drawn from every donor. Germline V gene sequence: CDR1 SGHTA, CDR2 FQGTGA. CDR3 length: 15 amino acids. This rearrangement joins TRBV7-3 to TRBJ1-1; TCRdb proposes TRBD1, but this gene call is untestable without DNA. The source is a human donor with ulcerative colitis or Crohn's disease, or a healthy co-twin of an affected twin (not recorded which). Sequencing was carried out using blood. The CDR3 loop is CASSLRDRGTTEAFF.